The 25 T cell receptor beta chains in this list originate from one sample, sequenced in a study of cytomegalovirus exposure and HLA in healthy donors. The primer mix had 60 Vbeta and 13 Jbeta primers. Some clones are missing from TCRdb's copy, which holds only in-frame ones; the method was immunoSEQ multiplex PCR. This table holds about 59,000 clones, around 83% found once. The sample comprised PBMCs. The source is a human donor in good health.

J is TRBJ2-5 and V is TRBV7-2; 9 positions agree with TRBD2. The assigned J gene may be wrong: the sequence end matches TRBJ2-7 better. Germline CDR1 is SGHTA and CDR2 is FQGNSA. The CDR3 covers 18 residues. The CDR3, as DNA: TGTGCCAGCAGCCAGAACTCCGGGACTAGCTGGAGCTCCTACGAGCAGTACTTC. Translating it yields CASSQNSGTSWSSYEQYF.

This chain uses TRBV10-3 with TRBJ2-7; 8 nucleotides agree with TRBD2. After removal of 6 bases from V and 2 bases from J, the junction contained 3 bases not matched to a gene. This CDR3 is 13 amino acids long. In germline, CDR1 is ENHRY, CDR2 SYGVKD. As DNA, the CDR3 is TGTGCCATCAGCGCGGGGGGCGCCTACGAGCAGTACTTC. This encodes CAISAGGAYEQYF.

The genes are TRBV7-9 and TRBJ1-6; D is perhaps TRBD1 (6 bases). The CDR3 sequence is 16 residues long. Germline V lookup: CDR1 SEHNR, CDR2 FQNEAQ (reference sequence). Deletions cut 2 bases from V and 9 bases from J, with 17 bases between. CDR3 in amino acids: CASSLLGQSTGSPLHF. CDR3 DNA sequence: TGTGCCAGCAGCTTATTGGGTCAATCGACAGGTTCACCCCTCCACTTT.

The rearrangement uses TRBV4-2 and TRBJ1-2, with 8 nucleotides matching TRBD1. J lost 8 bases, V lost 2 bases, and 10 bases had no gene match. CDR3 length equals 15 residues. Germline CDR1 is LGHNA and CDR2 is YNFKEQ. CDR3 amino acids: CASSQRGQVAEGYTF. CDR3 DNA: TGTGCCAGCAGCCAACGGGGACAGGTAGCTGAAGGCTACACCTTC.

This chain links TRBV2 with TRBJ2-3; possibly TRBD2 for D (5 bases). V was shortened by 7 bases and J by 4 bases, with 18 bases between the two germline ends. Germline loops: CDR1 SNHLY, CDR2 FYNNEI. The CDR3 length is 15 residues. In nucleotides, the CDR3 is TGTGCCAGCATTCGGGGAATAGATTGGGCAGATACGCAGTATTTT. Its protein product is CASIRGIDWADTQYF. The full variable domain, its missing parts supplied by reference TRBV2 and TRBJ2-3, is EPEVTQTPSHQVTQMGQEVILRCVPISNHLYFYWYRQILGQKVEFLVSFYNNEISEKSEIFDDQFSVERPDGSNFTLKIRSTKLEDSAMYFCASIRGIDWADTQYFGPGTRLTVL.

Only a few counts were recorded for this clone. The V gene is TRBV18, the J gene TRBJ1-1; the D gene is possibly TRBD1 (5 bases). V was trimmed by 4 bases and J by 0 bases, leaving 15 bases between them. The germline gives CDR1 KGHSH, CDR2 LQKENI. The CDR3 extends over 16 amino acids. CDR3 sequence reads: CASSLGGRVVNTEAFF. In nucleotides, the CDR3 is TGTGCCAGCTCACTGGGGGGTAGGGTTGTGAACACTGAAGCTTTCTTT.

The V call is TRBV11-2, the J call TRBJ2-7; a possible D gene is TRBD2 (6 bases). The CDR3 is 17 residues long. Germline values: CDR1 SGHAT, CDR2 FQNNGV. Trimming removed 2 bases from V and 1 base from J, with 18 bases in between. Here the CDR3 DNA reads TGTGCCAGCAGCTTACCCCCGGGGGTTTACCTTTCCTACGAGCAGTACTTC. It yields the protein CASSLPPGVYLSYEQYF.

The chain employs TRBV6-5 and TRBJ2-5; D not resolved. CDR3 size: 13 residues. Germline V gives CDR1 MNHEY, CDR2 SVGAGI. V was trimmed by 0 bases and J by 8 bases, leaving 10 bases between them. In nucleotides, the CDR3 is TGTGCCAGCAGTTACTCCCCGAGCTTTACCCAGTACTTC. Its protein product is CASSYSPSFTQYF.

The chain uses TRBV19 and TRBJ1-5; TRBD1 is a possible D gene (5 bases). Germline values: CDR1 LNHDA, CDR2 SQIVND (reference sequence). Trimming shortened V by 4 bases and J by 7 bases, and 17 bases separated the two germline ends. This CDR3 spans 15 amino acids. CDR3 sequence: CASSSLGGDRQPQHF. CDR3 bases: TGTGCCAGTAGTAGCCTGGGGGGGGACCGACAGCCCCAGCATTTT.

This chain links TRBV11-2 with TRBJ2-5; the D gene is possibly TRBD1 (6 bases). The DNA end is more similar to TRBJ2-7, so the J call may be wrong. Germline-derived CDR1 and CDR2 are SGHAT and FQNNGV. This CDR3 has 13 residues. As DNA, the CDR3 is TGTGCCAGCAGCCGCGACAGGTTGGGCGAGCAGTACTTC. Protein sequence: CASSRDRLGEQYF.

This clone appeared once. The CDR3 is CATSRGQGGTKNIQYF. For the CDR3, the DNA is TGTGCCACCAGCAGAGGGCAGGGTGGAACCAAAAACATTCAGTACTTC. This rearrangement joins TRBV15 to TRBJ2-4, with D possibly being TRBD1 (5 bases). This CDR3 contains 16 residues. V dropped 1 base and J dropped 2 bases, with 12 bases sitting between them. The germline V gene has CDR1 LNHNV and CDR2 YYDKDF (reference sequence). Based on the CDR3 plus reference TRBV15 and TRBJ2-4, the full variable domain is DAMVIQNPRYQVTQFGKPVTLSCSQTLNHNVMYWYQQKSSQAPKLLFHYYDKDFNNEADTPDNFQSRRPNTSFCFLDIRSPGLGDTAMYLCATSRGQGGTKNIQYFGAGTRLSVL.

This chain connects TRBV6-5 to TRBJ2-7, with TRBD1 matching over 8 bases. V lost 5 bases and J lost 2; bases outside the gene matches: 2. Germline loops: CDR1 MNHEY, CDR2 SVGAGI. The CDR3 consists of 13 residues. CDR3 residues: CASSPGGPYEQYF. For the CDR3, the DNA is TGTGCCAGCAGTCCAGGGGGCCCCTACGAGCAGTACTTC.

The rearrangement joins TRBV15 to TRBJ2-3; D call uncertain. The CDR3 covers 14 residues. The ends were cut back, 7 bases at V and 4 bases at J, with 15 bases in the middle. Germline CDR1 and CDR2: LNHNV and YYDKDF (reference sequence). CDR3 bases: TGTGCCACCACCCTCGGCGAGGTGGCAGATACGCAGTATTTT. This codes for CATTLGEVADTQYF.

This chain joins TRBV4-3 and TRBJ1-6, with no clear D. The CDR3 loop spans 15 amino acids. Germline V gene data show CDR1 as LGHNA and CDR2 as YSLEER. V was shortened by 1 base and J by 5 bases, with 9 bases between the two germline ends. The CDR3 protein is CASSQGVRDNSPLHF. The CDR3 DNA follows: TGCGCCAGCAGCCAAGGGGTACGGGATAATTCACCCCTCCACTTT.

The chain is built from TRBV29-1 and TRBJ2-3; TRBD1 matches at 7 bases. Per the germline V gene, CDR1 is SQVTM and CDR2 is ANQGSEA. This CDR3 has 16 residues. Germline trimming cut 7 bases from V and 0 bases from J; bases unmatched to any gene: 13. CDR3 region: CSARNPYRGSTDTQYF. The CDR3 DNA follows: TGCAGCGCAAGAAACCCCTACAGGGGCAGCACAGATACGCAGTATTTT.

The V and J genes are TRBV11-2 and TRBJ2-5; 7 nucleotides line up with TRBD2. Germline trimming cut 5 bases from V and 5 bases from J; bases unmatched to any gene: 11. The CDR3 is 15 residues long. Germline loops: CDR1 SGHAT, CDR2 FQNNGV. CDR3 sequence (DNA): TGTGCCAGCAGCCAAGTGGGAGGGGTTGGGGAGACCCAGTACTTC. Translated, it gives CASSQVGGVGETQYF. Filled out from reference TRBV11-2 and TRBJ2-5, the complete variable domain reads EAGVAQSPRYKIIEKRQSVAFWCNPISGHATLYWYQQILGQGPKLLIQFQNNGVVDDSQLPKDRFSAERLKGVDSTLKIQPAKLEDSAVYLCASSQVGGVGETQYFGPGTRLLVL.

The chain recombines TRBV5-4 with TRBJ2-5, with D perhaps matching TRBD1 (6 bases). The J call is uncertain, as TRBJ2-7 better fits the DNA end. The CDR3 length is 14 residues. The V gene's germline CDR1 is SGHNT and CDR2 YYREEE (reference sequence). The CDR3 DNA follows: TGTGCCAGCACCGACCCGGGACACTCCTACGAGCAGTACTTC. Translated: CASTDPGHSYEQYF.

The CDR3 here is CASKRTSPGETQYF. Written as DNA, the CDR3 is TGTGCCAGCAAAAGGACTAGCCCTGGAGAGACCCAGTACTTC. The V gene is TRBV11-2, the J gene TRBJ2-5; 8 positions agree with TRBD2. Germline V gives CDR1 SGHAT, CDR2 FQNNGV. V dropped 7 bases and J dropped 4; count of bases not matched to a gene: 8. This CDR3 has 14 residues.

This chain uses TRBV18 with TRBJ2-2, with 9 bases lining up with TRBD1. J was trimmed by 1 base and V by 5 bases; bases with no gene match: 5. This CDR3 contains 16 residues. Germline assignment: CDR1 KGHSH and CDR2 LQKENI. The CDR3 loop is CASSRSGQGNTGELFF. The CDR3 region has the DNA TGTGCCAGCTCAAGGTCGGGACAGGGGAACACCGGGGAGCTGTTTTTT. The complete variable domain, with remaining parts taken from reference TRBV18 and TRBJ2-2, reads NAGVMQNPRHLVRRRGQEARLRCSPMKGHSHVYWYRQLPEEGLKFMVYLQKENIIDESGMPKERFSAEFPKEGPSILRIQQVVRGDSAAYFCASSRSGQGNTGELFFGEGSRLTVL.

This clone was detected only once. The J gene is TRBJ2-7, the V gene TRBV18, with D perhaps matching TRBD2 (5 bases). Trimming removed 6 bases from V and 0 bases from J, with 15 bases in between. Germline V gene data show CDR1 as KGHSH and CDR2 as LQKENI. This CDR3 region has 15 residues. CDR3 sequence (DNA): TGTGCCAGCTCTCCCACACTAGAGGTCTCCTACGAGCAGTACTTC. Translated: CASSPTLEVSYEQYF.

The chain joins TRBV13 to TRBJ2-1; 8 positions match TRBD2. This CDR3 region has 16 residues. V shed 3 bases, J shed 7 bases, and the junction held 11 bases outside the gene matches. Per germline, CDR1 PRHDT and CDR2 FYEKMQ (reference sequence). CDR3 DNA: TGTGCCAGCAGCTTTGAGGGCGGGGGGCCCAAGAATGAGCAGTTCTTC. This translates into CASSFEGGGPKNEQFF.

This clone was found once. V gene TRBV4-3 combines with J gene TRBJ2-3, with D possibly TRBD2 on 5 matching bases. Trimming removed 0 bases at V and 4 bases at J, with 11 bases between. The CDR3 is made up of 15 amino acids. The germline CDR1 and CDR2 sequences are LGHNA and YSLEER. The CDR3: CASSQDRRMADTQYF. CDR3 nucleotides: TGCGCCAGCAGCCAAGATAGGAGGATGGCAGATACGCAGTATTTT.

The chain links TRBV11-2 to TRBJ1-1, with D hard to call. CDR1 and CDR2 (germline): SGHAT, FQNNGV. The germline V and J ends were trimmed by 2 bases and 5 bases, with 9 bases remaining between them. The CDR3 has 13 residues. CDR3 in amino acids: CASSLLPETEAFF. CDR3 in DNA: TGTGCCAGCAGCTTACTTCCAGAAACTGAAGCTTTCTTT.

This CDR3 reads CASSQGNTEAFF. As DNA, the CDR3 is TGTGCCAGTTCCCAGGGGAACACTGAAGCTTTCTTT. The chain has TRBV28 and TRBJ1-1, with D possibly being TRBD1 (5 bases). The CDR3 loop spans 12 amino acids. Germline CDR1 is MDHEN and CDR2 is SYDVKM. Trimming took off 9 bases at V and 1 base at J, with 9 bases between the two ends.

The chain links TRBV18 to TRBJ2-2, with TRBD1 matching over 11 bases. V lost 4 bases to trimming and J lost 6 bases; unmatched junction nucleotides: 4. This CDR3 contains 15 residues. The germline gives CDR1 KGHSH, CDR2 LQKENI. The CDR3 is CASSLGQGAAGELFF. In nucleotides, the CDR3 is TGTGCCAGCTCACTCGGACAGGGGGCGGCCGGGGAGCTGTTTTTT.